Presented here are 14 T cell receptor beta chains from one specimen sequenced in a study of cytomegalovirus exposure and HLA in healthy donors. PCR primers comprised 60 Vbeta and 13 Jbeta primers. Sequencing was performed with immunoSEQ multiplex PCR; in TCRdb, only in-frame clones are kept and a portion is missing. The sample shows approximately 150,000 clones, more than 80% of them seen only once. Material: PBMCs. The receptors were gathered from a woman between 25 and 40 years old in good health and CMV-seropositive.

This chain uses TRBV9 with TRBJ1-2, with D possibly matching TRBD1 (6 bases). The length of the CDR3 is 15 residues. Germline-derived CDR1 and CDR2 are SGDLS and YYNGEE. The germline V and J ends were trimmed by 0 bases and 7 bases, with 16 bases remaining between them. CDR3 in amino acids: CASSVGATGPPGYTF. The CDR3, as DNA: TGTGCCAGCAGCGTAGGCGCGACAGGACCCCCTGGCTACACCTTC.

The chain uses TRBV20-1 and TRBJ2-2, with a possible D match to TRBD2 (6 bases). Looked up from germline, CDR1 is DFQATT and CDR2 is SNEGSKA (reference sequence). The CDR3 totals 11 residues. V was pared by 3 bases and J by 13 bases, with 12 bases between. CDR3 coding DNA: TGCAGTGCTAGTCTGGGGGAGGTGCTGTTTTTT. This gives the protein CSASLGEVLFF.

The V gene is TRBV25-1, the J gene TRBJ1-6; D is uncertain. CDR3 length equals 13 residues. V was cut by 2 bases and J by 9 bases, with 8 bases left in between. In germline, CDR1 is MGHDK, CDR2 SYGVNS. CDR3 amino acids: CASSERESSPLHF. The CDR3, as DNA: TGTGCCAGCAGTGAACGAGAAAGTTCACCCCTCCACTTT.

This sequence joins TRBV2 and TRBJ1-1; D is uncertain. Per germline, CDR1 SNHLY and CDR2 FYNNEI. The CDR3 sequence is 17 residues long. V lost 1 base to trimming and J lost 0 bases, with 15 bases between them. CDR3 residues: CASSEGYLGTMNTEAFF. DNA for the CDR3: TGTGCCAGCAGTGAAGGGTATTTGGGCACCATGAACACTGAAGCTTTCTTT.

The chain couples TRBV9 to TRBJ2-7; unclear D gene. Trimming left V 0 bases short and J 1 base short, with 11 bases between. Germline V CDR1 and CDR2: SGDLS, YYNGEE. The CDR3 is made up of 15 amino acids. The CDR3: CASSVDLSQSYEQYF. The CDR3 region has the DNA TGTGCCAGCAGCGTAGATCTCTCACAATCCTACGAGCAGTACTTC.

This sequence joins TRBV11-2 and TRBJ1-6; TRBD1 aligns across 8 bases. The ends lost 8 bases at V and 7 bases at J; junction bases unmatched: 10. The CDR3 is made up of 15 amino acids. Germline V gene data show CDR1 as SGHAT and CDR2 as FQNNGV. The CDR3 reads CASALRGTGNSPLHF. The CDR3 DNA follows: TGTGCCAGCGCCCTGCGGGGGACAGGCAATTCACCCCTCCACTTT.

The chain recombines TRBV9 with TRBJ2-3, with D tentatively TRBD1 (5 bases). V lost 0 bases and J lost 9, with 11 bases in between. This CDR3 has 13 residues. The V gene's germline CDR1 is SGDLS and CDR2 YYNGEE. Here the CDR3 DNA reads TGTGCCAGCAGCGTAGGGGGCAGGGCAACGCAGTATTTT. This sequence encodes CASSVGGRATQYF.

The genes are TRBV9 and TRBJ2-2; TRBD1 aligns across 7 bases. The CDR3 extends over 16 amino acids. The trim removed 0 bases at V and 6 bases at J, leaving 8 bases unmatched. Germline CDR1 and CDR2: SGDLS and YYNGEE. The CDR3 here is CASSVEGQLYSGELFF. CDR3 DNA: TGTGCCAGCAGCGTAGAGGGACAGCTTTATTCCGGGGAGCTGTTTTTT.

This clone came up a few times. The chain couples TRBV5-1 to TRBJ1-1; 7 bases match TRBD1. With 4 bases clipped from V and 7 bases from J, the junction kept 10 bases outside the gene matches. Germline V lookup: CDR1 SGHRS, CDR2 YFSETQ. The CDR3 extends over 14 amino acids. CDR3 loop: CASSPGQLGSEAFF. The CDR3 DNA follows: TGCGCCAGCAGCCCGGGACAGCTGGGGAGTGAAGCTTTCTTT.

CDR3: CATRDRASNSPLHF. CDR3 bases: TGTGCCACCCGGGACAGGGCAAGTAATTCACCCCTCCACTTT. The chain joins TRBV10-3 to TRBJ1-6; the match to TRBD1 covers 9 bases. After removal of 10 bases from V and 6 bases from J, the junction contained 7 bases not matched to a gene. Per the germline V gene, CDR1 is ENHRY and CDR2 is SYGVKD. The CDR3 loop spans 14 amino acids.

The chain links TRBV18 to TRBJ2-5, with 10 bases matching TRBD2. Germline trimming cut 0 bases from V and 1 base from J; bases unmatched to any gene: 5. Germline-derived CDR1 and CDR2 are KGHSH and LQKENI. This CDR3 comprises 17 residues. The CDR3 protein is CASSPPTVAGGQETQYF. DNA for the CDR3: TGTGCCAGCTCACCACCTACGGTAGCGGGGGGCCAAGAGACCCAGTACTTC. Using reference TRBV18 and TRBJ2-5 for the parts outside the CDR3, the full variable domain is NAGVMQNPRHLVRRRGQEARLRCSPMKGHSHVYWYRQLPEEGLKFMVYLQKENIIDESGMPKERFSAEFPKEGPSILRIQQVVRGDSAAYFCASSPPTVAGGQETQYFGPGTRLLVL.

CDR3 residues: CASSQDTRVRGYTF. CDR3 coding DNA: TGTGCCAGCAGCCAAGATACCCGGGTGAGGGGCTACACCTTC. This chain joins TRBV4-2 and TRBJ1-2; D gene uncertain. The CDR3 has 14 amino acids. CDR1 and CDR2 (germline): LGHNA, YNFKEQ. V was pared by 0 bases and J by 8 bases, with 13 bases between.

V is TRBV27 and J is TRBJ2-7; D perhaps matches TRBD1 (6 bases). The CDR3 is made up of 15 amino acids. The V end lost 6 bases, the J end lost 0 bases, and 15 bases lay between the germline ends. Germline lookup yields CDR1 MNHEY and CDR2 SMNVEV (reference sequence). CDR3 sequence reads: CASRIRQASSYEQYF. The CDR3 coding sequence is TGTGCCAGCAGGATCAGACAGGCCAGCTCCTACGAGCAGTACTTC.

DNA of the CDR3: TGCGCCAGCAGCTGGACAGGGGTGGGCACTGAAGCTTTCTTT. Protein sequence: CASSWTGVGTEAFF. The chain is built from TRBV5-1 and TRBJ1-1, with 9 bases fitting TRBD1. J was trimmed by 4 bases and V by 3 bases; bases with no gene match: 4. CDR1 and CDR2 from the germline V gene are SGHRS and YFSETQ. The CDR3 loop spans 14 amino acids.